The rows below give T cell receptor beta chains drawn from one sample of a study of T cell repertoires in cytomegalovirus infection. TCRdb re-analysed the reads in MiXCR, keeping a single row per CDR3 protein. Of about 920,000 distinct CDR3 sequences in the sample, less than 35% were seen once. Their antigen targets remain unknown. Sequenced material: cultured CD8+ T cells from PBMCs, taken from culture after CMV antigen stimulation. Receptor source: a human donor in good health (CMV status not recorded). Some clones in this sample may be carry-over from other donors' samples. Both conserved end residues are part of each CDR3. Fields, in order: CDR3 DNA, CDR3 protein, J gene, D gene, clone size, V gene. The D gene is left open where the match is weak. Rows may omit the clone size; those that give it use once, few, many or a size class.

cdr3_nt: TGTGCCAGAAGCGGTTGGATTACAGGGGGCGTATTGGACACTGAAGCTTTCTTT; cdr3_aa: CARSGWITGGVLDTEAFF; j_call: TRBJ1-1; d_call: TRBD1; clone_size: few; v_call: TRBV2
cdr3_nt: TGTGCCAGTAGTCAGGTTTTAGGCACTGAAGCTTTCTTT; cdr3_aa: CASSQVLGTEAFF; j_call: TRBJ1-1; d_call: -; clone_size: -; v_call: TRBV19
cdr3_nt: TGTGCCAGCAGCTCCGACAGGGTGGGGGCTGCCGGGGAGCTGTTTTTT; cdr3_aa: CASSSDRVGAAGELFF; j_call: TRBJ2-2; d_call: TRBD1; clone_size: few; v_call: TRBV7-9
cdr3_nt: TGTGCCAGCAGTTACCTCCTCACACCCCGGGTTAGCACAGATACGCAGTATTTT; cdr3_aa: CASSYLLTPRVSTDTQYF; j_call: TRBJ2-3; d_call: -; clone_size: -; v_call: TRBV6-6
cdr3_nt: TGTGCCAGCAGTTTGTATACAGGGAGAGGCTACACCTTC; cdr3_aa: CASSLYTGRGYTF; j_call: TRBJ1-2; d_call: -; clone_size: once; v_call: TRBV27
cdr3_nt: TGCGCCAGCAGCTTCAGAGGGTCTGAAGCTTTCTTT; cdr3_aa: CASSFRGSEAFF; j_call: TRBJ1-1; d_call: -; clone_size: -; v_call: TRBV5-1
cdr3_nt: TGTGCCAGCAGGACCTGGAACAGCCAAGAGACCCAGTACTTC; cdr3_aa: CASRTWNSQETQYF; j_call: TRBJ2-5; d_call: -; clone_size: few; v_call: TRBV6-6
cdr3_nt: TGTGCCATCATATCGGCTAGTGTGTACAATGAGCAGTTCTTC; cdr3_aa: CAIISASVYNEQFF; j_call: TRBJ2-1; d_call: -; clone_size: -; v_call: TRBV10-3
cdr3_nt: TGTGCCAGCAGCTTCAACCAAGAGACCCAGTACTTC; cdr3_aa: CASSFNQETQYF; j_call: TRBJ2-5; d_call: -; clone_size: -; v_call: TRBV7-2
cdr3_nt: TGTGCCAGCAGCCCATCCGGGACAGGGGCTGAAAAACTGTTTTTT; cdr3_aa: CASSPSGTGAEKLFF; j_call: TRBJ1-4; d_call: TRBD1; clone_size: -; v_call: TRBV7-6
cdr3_nt: TGCGCCAGCAGCCAAGATTTCGCGGGGGAGCAGTTCTTC; cdr3_aa: CASSQDFAGEQFF; j_call: TRBJ2-1; d_call: -; clone_size: -; v_call: TRBV4-3
cdr3_nt: TGTGCCAGTAGTATGGCTGGGGGTACTGAAGCTTTCTTT; cdr3_aa: CASSMAGGTEAFF; j_call: TRBJ1-1; d_call: -; clone_size: few; v_call: TRBV19
cdr3_nt: TGTGCCAGCAGTGGTCCGGGTGACGCTTTCTTT; cdr3_aa: CASSGPGDAFF; j_call: TRBJ1-1; d_call: -; clone_size: -; v_call: TRBV6-1
cdr3_nt: TGTGCCAGCACCGGACAGGAGAAAAACATTCAGTTCTTC; cdr3_aa: CASTGQEKNIQFF; j_call: TRBJ2-1; d_call: TRBD1; clone_size: -; v_call: TRBV27
cdr3_nt: TGCGCCAGCTGCCTGCCCTCAGAGGGTCGGGATGCGCAGTTCTTC; cdr3_aa: CASCLPSEGRDAQFF; j_call: TRBJ2-1; d_call: -; clone_size: -; v_call: TRBV4-1
cdr3_nt: TGTGCCAGCAGTTACTCGAAACTAGCGGGGGACAATGAGCAGTTCTTC; cdr3_aa: CASSYSKLAGDNEQFF; j_call: TRBJ2-1; d_call: TRBD2; clone_size: -; v_call: TRBV6-5
cdr3_nt: TGTGCCAGCAGGTCCAGGAGTTCTGAAGCTTTCTTT; cdr3_aa: CASRSRSSEAFF; j_call: TRBJ1-1; d_call: -; clone_size: few; v_call: TRBV12-3/TRBV12-4
cdr3_nt: TGTGCCAGCAGCTCTTCCGTGACAGCTAACTATGGCTACACCTTC; cdr3_aa: CASSSSVTANYGYTF; j_call: TRBJ1-2; d_call: -; clone_size: many; v_call: TRBV7-9
cdr3_nt: TGCGCCAGCAGCTTGGAAGGGTACAGGGTCGGGAACACTGAAGCTTTCTTT; cdr3_aa: CASSLEGYRVGNTEAFF; j_call: TRBJ1-1; d_call: -; clone_size: few; v_call: TRBV5-1
cdr3_nt: TGTGCCACGGCCCGCGGTGGCACTGAAGCTTTCTTT; cdr3_aa: CATARGGTEAFF; j_call: TRBJ1-1; d_call: -; clone_size: few; v_call: TRBV28
cdr3_nt: TGTGCCAGCAGCCCTCACCAGGGACCGTGGTCGATCTCTAACACTGAAGCTTTCTTT; cdr3_aa: CASSPHQGPWSISNTEAFF; j_call: TRBJ1-1; d_call: -; clone_size: many; v_call: TRBV7-2
cdr3_nt: TGTGCCAGTACCCGCGGGCTTGGCACTGAAGCTTTCTTT; cdr3_aa: CASTRGLGTEAFF; j_call: TRBJ1-1; d_call: -; clone_size: -; v_call: TRBV19
cdr3_nt: TGTGCCACCACTGAAACGCGGGGGGCCGGGCAAGAGACCCAGTACTTC; cdr3_aa: CATTETRGAGQETQYF; j_call: TRBJ2-5; d_call: TRBD2; clone_size: -; v_call: TRBV15
cdr3_nt: TGTGCCAGCAGTGAAACCCCCCCCTGGGACAATGAGCAGTTCTTC; cdr3_aa: CASSETPPWDNEQFF; j_call: TRBJ2-1; d_call: -; clone_size: few; v_call: TRBV2
cdr3_nt: TGTGCCAGCAGCTACGTCGGGGACAGGGTCTACAATGTGCAGTTCTTC; cdr3_aa: CASSYVGDRVYNVQFF; j_call: TRBJ2-1; d_call: TRBD1; clone_size: -; v_call: TRBV7-2
cdr3_nt: TGTGCCAGCAGCTTAGTACTAGCGGGGACACCCCTCGAGCAGTACTTC; cdr3_aa: CASSLVLAGTPLEQYF; j_call: TRBJ2-7; d_call: TRBD2; clone_size: few; v_call: TRBV7-9
cdr3_nt: TGTGCCAGCAGTGATTGGGTGGCGGGACTAGGAGAGACCCAGTACTTC; cdr3_aa: CASSDWVAGLGETQYF; j_call: TRBJ2-5; d_call: TRBD2; clone_size: few; v_call: TRBV6-1
cdr3_nt: TGTGCCAGCAGTCCGCATTACAGGGTAATAGATGGCTACACCTTC; cdr3_aa: CASSPHYRVIDGYTF; j_call: TRBJ1-2; d_call: -; clone_size: few; v_call: TRBV27
cdr3_nt: TGTGCCAGCAGCCCCCTGGGAGGGCTTTTCTACAATGAGCAGTTCTTC; cdr3_aa: CASSPLGGLFYNEQFF; j_call: TRBJ2-1; d_call: TRBD2; clone_size: few; v_call: TRBV7-9
cdr3_nt: TGTGCCTCAAGATTAGGGTTCAATCAGCCCCAGCATTTT; cdr3_aa: CASRLGFNQPQHF; j_call: TRBJ1-5; d_call: -; clone_size: few; v_call: TRBV6-6
cdr3_nt: TGTGCCAGCAGTTTGGGGGGGGCTAGCATAAACAATGAGCAGTTCTTC; cdr3_aa: CASSLGGASINNEQFF; j_call: TRBJ2-1; d_call: -; clone_size: few; v_call: TRBV12-3/TRBV12-4
cdr3_nt: TGTGCCAGCAGTTTGAGCCCACAGGGGCCATCAGGCTACACCTTC; cdr3_aa: CASSLSPQGPSGYTF; j_call: TRBJ1-2; d_call: TRBD1; clone_size: -; v_call: TRBV6-5
cdr3_nt: TGTGCCAGCAGTTCCCGGACTAGCGGGGGGACCGGGGAGCTGTTTTTT; cdr3_aa: CASSSRTSGGTGELFF; j_call: TRBJ2-2; d_call: TRBD2; clone_size: once; v_call: TRBV27
cdr3_nt: TGTGCCACCAGCAGAGATCGTCTAGGCCAGCCCCAGCATTTT; cdr3_aa: CATSRDRLGQPQHF; j_call: TRBJ1-5; d_call: -; clone_size: few; v_call: TRBV15
cdr3_nt: TGTGCCAGCAGTTTTCTCTTGCCAGGAGACAATGAGCAGTTCTTC; cdr3_aa: CASSFLLPGDNEQFF; j_call: TRBJ2-1; d_call: -; clone_size: few; v_call: TRBV27
cdr3_nt: TGTGCCAGCAGCATCCTTGAGGGGCCAGGGACAGATACGCAGTATTTT; cdr3_aa: CASSILEGPGTDTQYF; j_call: TRBJ2-3; d_call: -; clone_size: many; v_call: TRBV7-8